Below, 26 T cell receptor beta chains from the same sample are listed, as sequenced in a study of T-cell memory formation after mild COVID-19. TCRdb itself ran the 5' RACE reads through MiXCR, one entry per CDR3 protein. The profile covers just over 400,000 distinct CDR3 sequences, with 20% to 25% appearing a single time and around 13% taken by the ten largest. The sequenced sample was PBMCs or a T cell subset sorted from them (not recorded which). The receptor source for this set is an adult woman who had mild COVID-19 (a few samples of this study predate the infection). Cell type and time point are not known.

The V and J genes are TRBV5-1 and TRBJ2-1, with D perhaps given as TRBD1 or TRBD2 (5 bases each). Germline V gives CDR1 SGHRS, CDR2 YFSETQ. V was clipped by 2 bases and J by 4 bases, with 19 bases between them. CDR3 length equals 17 residues. The CDR3: CASSFEGRNGGYNEQFF. DNA of the CDR3: TGCGCCAGCAGCTTCGAGGGGAGAAATGGAGGTTACAATGAGCAGTTCTTC.

The V call is TRBV3-1, the J call TRBJ1-1; D is possibly TRBD1 (5 bases). The CDR3 is 15 amino acids. Germline V gene lookup returns CDR1 LGHDT and CDR2 YNNKEL (reference sequence). The germline V and J ends were trimmed by 0 bases and 3 bases, with 11 bases remaining between them. The CDR3 reads CASSQDSGGDTEAFF. The CDR3 DNA reads TGTGCCAGCAGCCAAGATTCGGGGGGGGACACTGAAGCTTTCTTT.

This clonotype turned up a few times. At one of its ends the junction is not consistent with the germline gene, which may arise from a read error. The chain carries TRBV15 and TRBJ2-3; 7 bases are shared with TRBD2. Germline CDR1 is LNHNV and CDR2 is YYDKDF (reference sequence). This CDR3 is 13 amino acids long. CDR3 loop: CATSRGGLVALKF. The CDR3, as DNA: TGTGCCACCAGCAGGGGCGGACTAGTCGCCCTTAAATTT.

The CDR3 is CASSSLTSDFSQEQFF. The CDR3 nucleotides read TGTGCCAGCAGCTCCCTGACTAGCGATTTTTCTCAGGAGCAGTTCTTC. The chain has TRBV11-3 and TRBJ2-1, with 8 bases aligning to TRBD2. J gave up 10 bases and V 4 bases, and 15 bases lay outside the gene matches. The germline gives CDR1 SGHNT, CDR2 YENEEA. The CDR3 has 16 residues. Full variable domain (rest looked up from reference TRBV11-3 and TRBJ2-1): EAGVVQSPRYKIIEKKQPVAFWCNPISGHNTLYWYLQNLGQGPELLIRYENEEAVDDSQLPKDRFSAERLKGVDSTLKIQPAELGDSAVYLCASSSLTSDFSQEQFFGPGTRLTVL.

Only a few counts were recorded for this clonotype. The chain couples TRBV7-3 to TRBJ1-1; D is unclear. V dropped 6 bases and J dropped 1 base, with 12 bases sitting between them. This CDR3 has 14 residues. The V gene's germline CDR1 is SGHTA and CDR2 FQGTGA. Here the CDR3 reads CASSPQGWNTEAFF. The CDR3 nucleotides read TGTGCCAGCAGTCCCCAAGGGTGGAACACTGAAGCTTTCTTT.

There are a few counts of this clonotype. The chain recombines TRBV7-9 with TRBJ1-3; tentative D call: TRBD1 (5 bases). CDR3 length equals 18 residues. Germline V gives CDR1 SEHNR, CDR2 FQNEAQ (reference sequence). Deletions cut 5 bases from V and 0 bases from J, with 20 bases between. CDR3 sequence reads: CASSTQERQRSSGNTIYF. The CDR3 DNA reads TGTGCCAGCAGCACCCAAGAGCGACAGCGGAGCTCTGGAAACACCATATATTTT.

There are many counts of this clonotype. The chain carries TRBV5-1 and TRBJ2-7, with TRBD1 matching 8 bases. V lost 7 bases and J lost 8; bases outside the gene matches: 14. The CDR3 sequence is 14 residues long. Germline CDR1 and CDR2: SGHRS and YFSETQ. In nucleotides, the CDR3 is TGCGCCAGCTGCACGGGACAGGAGGGAACCCAGCAGTACTTC. This sequence encodes CASCTGQEGTQQYF.

The chain employs TRBV20-1 and TRBJ1-2; D unresolved. V was cut by 4 bases and J by 4 bases, with 13 bases left in between. The CDR3 sequence is 13 residues long. The V gene's germline CDR1 is DFQATT and CDR2 SNEGSKA (reference sequence). CDR3 amino acids: CSATKGNTYGYTF. In DNA, the CDR3 is TGCAGTGCTACCAAGGGCAATACCTATGGCTACACCTTC.

The gene calls are TRBV15 and TRBJ2-1, with 10 bases fitting TRBD1. V trimming: 0 bases; J trimming: 6 bases; junction bases outside the gene matches: 8. CDR3 length: 17 amino acids. The germline V gene encodes CDR1 LNHNV and CDR2 YYDKDF (reference sequence). The CDR3 is CATSRDGTGAFPNEQFF. CDR3 bases: TGTGCCACCAGCAGAGACGGGACAGGGGCCTTCCCCAATGAGCAGTTCTTC.

The CDR3 nucleotides are TGCAGTGCTAGAGGAGCGGAGGACCCTGAAGCTTTCTTT. This gives the protein CSARGAEDPEAFF. V usage is TRBV20-1 and J usage is TRBJ1-1; no firm D call. V was clipped by 1 base and J by 6 bases, with 12 bases between them. Looked up from germline, CDR1 is DFQATT and CDR2 is SNEGSKA (reference sequence). The length of the CDR3 is 13 residues.

This clonotype was observed a few times. The J gene is TRBJ2-3, the V gene TRBV10-3, with 10 nucleotides matching TRBD2. This CDR3 comprises 13 residues. Germline lookup yields CDR1 ENHRY and CDR2 SYGVKD. The junction had 3 bases not matched to a gene; V was cut back by 8 bases and J by 4 bases. The chain's CDR3 is CAILAGVSDTQYF. The CDR3 region has the DNA TGTGCCATCCTAGCGGGGGTTTCAGATACGCAGTATTTT.

The V call is TRBV20-1, the J call TRBJ2-3; a possible D gene is TRBD1 (6 bases). The length of the CDR3 is 14 residues. Trimming left V 4 bases short and J 0 bases short, with 11 bases between. Germline lookup yields CDR1 DFQATT and CDR2 SNEGSKA (reference sequence). The CDR3 is CSATRQASTDTQYF. CDR3 sequence (DNA): TGCAGTGCTACCAGACAGGCGAGCACAGATACGCAGTATTTT.

The chain recombines TRBV20-1 with TRBJ2-1; 8 nucleotides agree with TRBD2. Trimming removed 2 bases from V and 4 bases from J; junction bases left unmatched: 10. Germline lookup yields CDR1 DFQATT and CDR2 SNEGSKA (reference sequence). This CDR3 has 16 amino acids. Here the CDR3 DNA reads TGCAGTGCTAGACCGTTACAGGGACTAGGGTACAATGAGCAGTTCTTC. Residues: CSARPLQGLGYNEQFF.

The rearrangement uses TRBV12-3 or TRBV12-4 and TRBJ2-3; possible D gene TRBD2, 5 bases. V lost 3 bases, J lost 4 bases, and 11 bases lay in between. The CDR3 is 14 residues long. CDR3: CASSFSTSSDTQYF. CDR3 coding DNA: TGTGCCAGCAGTTTCAGCACTAGTTCAGATACGCAGTATTTT.

This clonotype was seen a handful of times. The chain links TRBV3-1 to TRBJ2-4; D is unresolved. Trimming shortened V by 0 bases and J by 10 bases, and 10 bases separated the two germline ends. The CDR3 contains 13 residues. Germline CDR1 LGHDT, CDR2 YNNKEL (reference sequence). The CDR3: CASSQDPQSIQYF. The CDR3 DNA reads TGTGCCAGCAGCCAAGATCCACAGAGTATTCAGTACTTC.

This clonotype has a handful of counts. The rearrangement joins TRBV24-1 to TRBJ2-7, with D tentatively TRBD1 or TRBD2 (5 bases each). The CDR3 length is 14 residues. Germline CDR1 is KGHDR and CDR2 is SFDVKD. V was cut by 5 bases and J by 2 bases, with 12 bases left in between. CDR3 nucleotides: TGTGCCACCAGTGGTGGGGACCGAGCCTACGAGCAGTACTTC. It is translated as CATSGGDRAYEQYF.

This chain links TRBV12-3 or TRBV12-4 with TRBJ2-3, with D hard to call. The CDR3 consists of 14 residues. Trimming cost V 7 bases and J 6 bases, with 17 bases left between them. This CDR3 reads CASMPDPGSDTQYF. In DNA, the CDR3 is TGTGCCAGCATGCCTGACCCGGGCTCGGATACGCAGTATTTT.

Here the CDR3 reads CASSPATVQETQYF. CDR3 coding DNA: TGTGCCAGCTCACCCGCGACAGTTCAAGAGACCCAGTACTTC. The chain combines TRBV18 with TRBJ2-5, with a tentative D call TRBD1 (5 bases). The germline V gene encodes CDR1 KGHSH and CDR2 LQKENI. This CDR3 spans 14 amino acids. Trimming left V 3 bases short and J 2 bases short, with 10 bases between. The complete variable domain, with remaining parts taken from reference TRBV18 and TRBJ2-5, reads NAGVMQNPRHLVRRRGQEARLRCSPMKGHSHVYWYRQLPEEGLKFMVYLQKENIIDESGMPKERFSAEFPKEGPSILRIQQVVRGDSAAYFCASSPATVQETQYFGPGTRLLVL.

CDR3: CSARGQGAVGYTF. The CDR3 nucleotides read TGCAGTGCTAGAGGACAGGGAGCGGTTGGCTACACCTTC. This sequence joins TRBV20-1 and TRBJ1-2; 7 nucleotides line up with TRBD1. Germline CDR1 and CDR2: DFQATT and SNEGSKA (reference sequence). Losses at the gene ends were 1 base for V and 7 bases for J; bases not matched to a gene: 6. The CDR3 consists of 13 residues.

This clonotype occurred a few times. This chain links TRBV4-2 with TRBJ2-7, with 10 bases matching TRBD1. The CDR3 spans 14 residues. Trimming removed 3 bases from V and 4 bases from J; junction bases left unmatched: 3. Looked up from germline, CDR1 is LGHNA and CDR2 is YNFKEQ. DNA of the CDR3: TGTGCCAGCAGCCATTCGGACAGGGGGTACGAGCAGTACTTC. Translated, it gives CASSHSDRGYEQYF.

This clonotype was seen a handful of times. The chain couples TRBV11-3 to TRBJ2-2; 7 positions match TRBD2. The V segment lost 3 bases and the J segment 2 bases; nucleotides outside the gene matches: 6. The CDR3 runs to 16 residues. Germline V gives CDR1 SGHNT, CDR2 YENEEA. The CDR3 sequence: CASSLWSGTNTGELFF. Here the CDR3 DNA reads TGTGCCAGCAGCTTGTGGAGCGGGACTAACACCGGGGAGCTGTTTTTT.

The chain links TRBV6-2 or TRBV6-3 to TRBJ1-1; tentatively, D is TRBD1 (6 bases). Germline loops: CDR1 MNHEY, CDR2 SVGEGT. Deletions cut 10 bases from V and 10 bases from J, with 22 bases between. The CDR3 totals 13 residues. The CDR3 is CAISTAGVRGAFF. CDR3 bases: TGTGCCATCTCGACAGCGGGGGTCAGGGGAGCTTTCTTT.

The chain combines TRBV2 with TRBJ1-5, with a tentative D call TRBD1 (5 bases). The V and J ends lost 8 bases and 11 bases respectively, with 7 bases between them. The CDR3 loop spans 9 amino acids. Germline-derived CDR1 and CDR2 are SNHLY and FYNNEI. The CDR3 sequence: CASATAQHF. The CDR3 DNA follows: TGTGCCAGCGCGACAGCCCAGCATTTT. Full variable domain (missing parts from reference TRBV2 and TRBJ1-5): EPEVTQTPSHQVTQMGQEVILRCVPISNHLYFYWYRQILGQKVEFLVSFYNNEISEKSEIFDDQFSVERPDGSNFTLKIRSTKLEDSAMYFCASATAQHFGDGTRLSIL.

This clonotype showed up just a few times. The rearrangement links TRBV10-3 to TRBJ2-3; 11 bases are a match to TRBD2. The germline V gene has CDR1 ENHRY and CDR2 SYGVKD. The V gene end was trimmed by 6 bases and the J gene end by 2 bases; junction bases not matched to a gene: 4. CDR3 length: 15 amino acids. The CDR3 sequence is CAISLTSGNTDTQYF. The CDR3 DNA reads as TGTGCCATCAGCTTGACTAGCGGGAACACAGATACGCAGTATTTT.

This clonotype was counted a single time. The V gene is TRBV24-1, the J gene TRBJ2-2; no reliable D call. V was pared by 3 bases and J by 0 bases, with 10 bases between. Germline V gene sequence: CDR1 KGHDR, CDR2 SFDVKD. The CDR3 totals 16 residues. The CDR3 nucleotides are TGTGCCACCAGTGATGGAAGGCTAGCGAACACCGGGGAGCTGTTTTTT. Encoded protein: CATSDGRLANTGELFF.

The chain uses TRBV9 and TRBJ2-5; possibly TRBD1 or TRBD2 for D (5 bases each). CDR1 is SGDLS and CDR2 is YYNGEE in the germline V gene. Deletions cut 0 bases from V and 4 bases from J, with 13 bases between. CDR3 length: 15 residues. CDR3 sequence (DNA): TGTGCCAGCAGCGTAGAGGGACGGCAAAGAGAGACCCAGTACTTC. Translating it yields CASSVEGRQRETQYF.